The clone carrying this TCR beta chain was seen once. The sample is drawn from a study of brain T cells in children with intractable seizures. CDR1 and CDR2 (germline): MNHEY, SVGAGI. This CDR3 region has 15 residues. Trimming left V 6 bases short and J 10 bases short, with 22 bases between. The repertoire was sequenced with immunoSEQ multiplex PCR; TCRdb's copy has only in-frame clones and lacks some. The sample consists of tens of thousands of clones, approximately 90% of them appearing once. The receptor's source is a girl aged 2 to 10 with Rasmussen encephalitis and intractable seizures. The specimen was peripheral blood, collected at surgery. The rearrangement uses TRBV6-5 and TRBJ2-1; maybe TRBD2 (5 bases). In DNA, the CDR3 is TGTGCCAGCAGATTGGAGGCAAACGGGCCCAGGGAGCAGTTCTTC. Translation: CASRLEANGPREQFF.